This T cell receptor (beta chain) was sequenced in a study of blood T cell repertoires in COVID-19. Study information: Sites across the United States, Italy and Spain contributed samples from acute and convalescent COVID-19. PBMCs, B-cell-depleted T cells, or T cells provided the cDNA or gDNA that made up the material.

Germline lookup yields CDR1 LGHNA and CDR2 YNFKEQ. CDR3 length: 18 amino acids. Trimming pared 3 bases from V and 0 bases from J, leaving 15 bases between. Authors' methods: Estimation of nucleated cell counts relied on the amplification of reference gene primers. The data were produced by immunoSEQ multiplex PCR, yet TCRdb's version contains in-frame clones alone and is incomplete. The V and J calls and clone size were taken over from that table, and D and trimming were inferred from the DNA. The repertoire holds approximately 190,000 clones, with roughly 84% as singletons. The J gene is TRBJ2-6, the V gene TRBV4-2, with a weak D call TRBD1 (8 bases). The sequenced sample was PBMCs or T cells enriched from blood (not recorded which). The sequence was obtained from a middle-aged man who had recovered from COVID-19. The CDR3: CASSHRGRGTSGANVLTF. The CDR3 DNA reads as TGTGCCAGCAGCCACAGGGGGCGGGGGACCTCTGGGGCCAACGTCCTGACTTTC.